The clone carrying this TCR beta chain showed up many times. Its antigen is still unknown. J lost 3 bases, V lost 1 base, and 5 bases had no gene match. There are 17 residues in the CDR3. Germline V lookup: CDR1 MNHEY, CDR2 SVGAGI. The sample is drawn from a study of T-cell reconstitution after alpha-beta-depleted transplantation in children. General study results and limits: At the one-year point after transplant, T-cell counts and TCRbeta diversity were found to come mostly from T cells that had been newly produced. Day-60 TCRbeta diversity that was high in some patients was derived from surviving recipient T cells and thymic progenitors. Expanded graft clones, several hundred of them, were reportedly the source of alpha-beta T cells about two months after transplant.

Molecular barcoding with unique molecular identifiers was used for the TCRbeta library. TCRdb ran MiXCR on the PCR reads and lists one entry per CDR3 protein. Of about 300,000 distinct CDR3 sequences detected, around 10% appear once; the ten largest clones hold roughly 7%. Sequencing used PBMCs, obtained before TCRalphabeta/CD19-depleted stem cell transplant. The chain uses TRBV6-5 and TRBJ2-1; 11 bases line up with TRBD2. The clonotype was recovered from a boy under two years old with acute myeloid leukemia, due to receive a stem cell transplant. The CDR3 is CASSYYSGTSGYNEQFF. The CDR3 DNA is TGTGCCAGCAGTTACTACTCCGGGACTAGCGGCTACAATGAGCAGTTCTTC.